One and the same sample provided the 2 T cell receptor beta chains below, sequenced in a study of OX40 agonist ivuxolimab in advanced cancers. Sequencing used immunoSEQ multiplex PCR; TCRdb keeps in-frame clones, though not all of them. The table includes 52,000 or so clones, about 80% detected once. Specimen: CD4+ or CD8+ T cells sorted from blood, collected in a trial of the OX40 agonist ivuxolimab. The receptors stem from an adult with an advanced solid tumor such as melanoma, head and neck, liver or kidney cancer.

This chain links TRBV27 with TRBJ2-4, with 7 bases that match TRBD1. The CDR3 contains 14 residues. The germline CDR1 and CDR2 sequences are MNHEY and SMNVEV (reference sequence). Trimming took 4 bases from V and 4 from J; bases not matched to a gene: 4. The chain's CDR3 is CASSWTGLKNIQYF. CDR3 bases: TGTGCCAGCAGTTGGACAGGCCTTAAAAACATTCAGTACTTC.

There are a few counts of this clone. The chain is built from TRBV18 and TRBJ1-5; D uncertain. Trimming stripped 2 bases from V and 1 base from J, with 12 bases between. The CDR3 contains 16 residues. Germline CDR1 is KGHSH and CDR2 is LQKENI. CDR3 in DNA: TGTGCCAGCTCACCAAACCCCCCCGGGAGCAATCAGCCCCAGCATTTT. Residues: CASSPNPPGSNQPQHF. Full variable domain (missing parts from reference TRBV18 and TRBJ1-5): NAGVMQNPRHLVRRRGQEARLRCSPMKGHSHVYWYRQLPEEGLKFMVYLQKENIIDESGMPKERFSAEFPKEGPSILRIQQVVRGDSAAYFCASSPNPPGSNQPQHFGDGTRLSIL.